The entry that follows covers one TCR beta chain sequence. The data derive from a study of cytomegalovirus exposure and HLA in healthy donors. The CDR3 contains 12 residues. Germline V gene data show CDR1 as PRHDT and CDR2 as FYEKMQ (reference sequence). Trimming left V 1 base short and J 4 bases short, with 5 bases between. The PCR had 60 Vbeta and 13 Jbeta primers. Some clones are missing from TCRdb's copy, which holds only in-frame ones; the method was immunoSEQ multiplex PCR. The repertoire holds roughly 200,000 clones, with roughly 68% as singletons. This sequence originates from a woman aged 25-40 years in good health and CMV-seronegative. The rearrangement links TRBV13 to TRBJ2-7; D is unresolved. The sequencing input was PBMCs. In nucleotides, the CDR3 is TGTGCCAGCAGCTTAGACGGGTACGAGCAGTACTTC. Translated: CASSLDGYEQYF.